Given below is one T cell receptor beta chain in context. Its antigen is still unknown. The germline V gene has CDR1 SGDLS and CDR2 YYNGEE. After removal of 4 bases from V and 2 bases from J, the junction contained 10 bases not matched to a gene. The CDR3 spans 17 residues. Sequenced by immunoSEQ multiplex PCR; TCRdb stores in-frame clones only, minus some. The sample has 300,000 to 400,000 clones, around nine tenths seen once. The donors, healthy adults who were HIV-negative, had experienced no recent acute infections or vaccinations. This specimen belongs to a study of shared clonotypes between healthy human individuals. Study-wide points: Since donors were few, the genetic and exposure-history diversity represented was limited. Approximately 5.1% was the fraction of naive CD4 clonotypes found shared across four donors.

The gene calls are TRBV9 and TRBJ1-2; 11 nucleotides line up with TRBD1. The sample was memory CD8+ T cells sorted from blood. Subset described: CD45RO+ cells pooled with CCR7-negative TemRA cells. This receptor was obtained from a young man in good health. CDR3 coding DNA: TGTGCCAGCAGCCCCCACCCGGGGACAGGGGGGAACTATGGCTACACCTTC. Translated: CASSPHPGTGGNYGYTF.